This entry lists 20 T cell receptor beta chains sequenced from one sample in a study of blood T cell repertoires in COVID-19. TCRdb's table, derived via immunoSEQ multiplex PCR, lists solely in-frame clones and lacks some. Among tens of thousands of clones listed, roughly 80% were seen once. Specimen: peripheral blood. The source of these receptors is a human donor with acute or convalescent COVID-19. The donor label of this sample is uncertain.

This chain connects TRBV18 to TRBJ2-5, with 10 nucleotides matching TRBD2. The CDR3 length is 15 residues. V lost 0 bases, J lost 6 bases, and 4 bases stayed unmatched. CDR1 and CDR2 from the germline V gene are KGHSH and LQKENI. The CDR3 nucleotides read TGTGCCAGCTCACCACCGAGCGGGAGGGAGAAGACCCAGTACTTC. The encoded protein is CASSPPSGREKTQYF.

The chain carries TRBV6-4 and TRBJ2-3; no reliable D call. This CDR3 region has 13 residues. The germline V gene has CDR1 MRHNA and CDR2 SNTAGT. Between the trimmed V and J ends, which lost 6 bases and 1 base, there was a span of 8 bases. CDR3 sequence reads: CASSFSGTDTQYF. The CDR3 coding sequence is TGTGCCAGCAGCTTTAGTGGCACAGATACGCAGTATTTT.

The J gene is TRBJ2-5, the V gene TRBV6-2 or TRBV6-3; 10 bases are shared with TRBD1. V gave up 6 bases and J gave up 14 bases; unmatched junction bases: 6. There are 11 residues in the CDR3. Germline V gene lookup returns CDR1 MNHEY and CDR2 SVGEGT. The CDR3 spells CASSLGQGVYF. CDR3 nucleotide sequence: TGTGCCAGCAGCCTAGGACAGGGGGTCTACTTC.

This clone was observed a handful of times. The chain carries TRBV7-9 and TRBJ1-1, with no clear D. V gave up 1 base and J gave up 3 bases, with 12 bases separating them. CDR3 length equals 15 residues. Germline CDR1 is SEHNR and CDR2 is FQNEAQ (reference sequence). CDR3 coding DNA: TGTGCCAGCAGCTTAGGTGGCGCGCAGGACACTGAAGCTTTCTTT. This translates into CASSLGGAQDTEAFF.

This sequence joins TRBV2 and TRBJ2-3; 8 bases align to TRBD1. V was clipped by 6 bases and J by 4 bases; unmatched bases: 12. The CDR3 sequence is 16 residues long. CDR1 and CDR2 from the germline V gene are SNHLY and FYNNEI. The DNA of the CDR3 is TGTGCCAGCAGCCCCAGATGGACAGGGAGAGCAGATACGCAGTATTTT. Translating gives CASSPRWTGRADTQYF.

The CDR3 here is CATSDLAEPQETQYF. In DNA form, the CDR3 reads TGTGCCACCAGTGATTTGGCAGAACCCCAAGAGACCCAGTACTTC. The rearrangement joins TRBV24-1 to TRBJ2-5; unclear D gene. Germline assignment: CDR1 KGHDR and CDR2 SFDVKD. The CDR3 has 15 residues. V lost 0 bases and J lost 1, with 8 bases in between.

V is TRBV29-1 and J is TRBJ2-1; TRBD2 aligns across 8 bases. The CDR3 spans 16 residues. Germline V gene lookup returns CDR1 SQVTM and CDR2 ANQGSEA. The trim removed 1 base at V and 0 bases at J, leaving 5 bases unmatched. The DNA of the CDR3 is TGCAGCGTTGAAGGAAGCGGGGGCCTCTCCTACAATGAGCAGTTCTTC. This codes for CSVEGSGGLSYNEQFF.

CDR3 region: CASSLGGQIRDYGYTF. CDR3 in DNA: TGCGCCAGCAGCTTGGGGGGACAGATACGCGACTATGGCTACACCTTC. The chain carries TRBV5-1 and TRBJ1-2; 7 positions agree with TRBD1. The CDR3 is made up of 16 amino acids. The V gene end was trimmed by 0 bases and the J gene end by 3 bases; junction bases not matched to a gene: 8. CDR1 and CDR2 (germline): SGHRS, YFSETQ. Using reference TRBV5-1 and TRBJ1-2 for the parts outside the CDR3, the full variable domain is KAGVTQTPRYLIKTRGQQVTLSCSPISGHRSVSWYQQTPGQGLQFLFEYFSETQRNKGNFPGRFSGRQFSNSRSEMNVSTLELGDSALYLCASSLGGQIRDYGYTFGSGTRLTVV.

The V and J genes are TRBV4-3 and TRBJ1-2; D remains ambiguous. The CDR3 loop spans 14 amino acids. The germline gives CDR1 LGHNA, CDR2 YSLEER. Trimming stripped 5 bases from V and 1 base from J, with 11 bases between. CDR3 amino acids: CASSREGLNYGYTF. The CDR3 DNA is TGCGCCAGCAGCAGGGAGGGCCTTAACTATGGCTACACCTTC.

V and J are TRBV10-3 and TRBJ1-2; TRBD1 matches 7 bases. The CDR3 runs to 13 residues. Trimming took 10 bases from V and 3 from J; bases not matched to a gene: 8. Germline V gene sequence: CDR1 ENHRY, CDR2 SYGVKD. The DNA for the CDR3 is TGTGCCACGTATGACAGGGATGACTATGGCTACACCTTC. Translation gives CATYDRDDYGYTF.

The CDR3 nucleotides read TGTGCCAGCAGCTCCGTCACGGACACTGCCTCCTATGGCTACACCTTC. It yields the protein CASSSVTDTASYGYTF. The rearrangement uses TRBV7-2 and TRBJ1-2; possible D gene TRBD1, 5 bases. The CDR3 has 16 residues. Germline assignment: CDR1 SGHTA and CDR2 FQGNSA. V was cut by 4 bases and J by 4 bases, with 19 bases left in between.

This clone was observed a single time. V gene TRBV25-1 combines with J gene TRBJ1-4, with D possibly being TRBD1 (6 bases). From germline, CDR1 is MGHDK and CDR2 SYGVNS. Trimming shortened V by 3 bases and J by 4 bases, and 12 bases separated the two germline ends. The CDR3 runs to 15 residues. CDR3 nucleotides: TGTGCCAGCAGTGACCCTACAGGGAGTAATGAAAAACTGTTTTTT. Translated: CASSDPTGSNEKLFF.

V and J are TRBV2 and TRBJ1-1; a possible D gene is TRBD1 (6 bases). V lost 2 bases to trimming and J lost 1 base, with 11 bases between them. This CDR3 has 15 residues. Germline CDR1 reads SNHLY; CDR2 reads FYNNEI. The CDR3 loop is CASSERGAGNTEAFF. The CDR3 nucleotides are TGTGCCAGCAGTGAACGGGGGGCGGGGAACACTGAAGCTTTCTTT.

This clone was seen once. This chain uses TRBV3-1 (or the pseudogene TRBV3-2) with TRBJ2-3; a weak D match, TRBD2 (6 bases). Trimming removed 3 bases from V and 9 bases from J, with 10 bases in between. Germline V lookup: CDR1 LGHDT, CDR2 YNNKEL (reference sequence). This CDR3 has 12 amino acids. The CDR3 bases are TGTGCCAGCAGCCAGGCGGGATTCACGCAGTATTTT. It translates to CASSQAGFTQYF.

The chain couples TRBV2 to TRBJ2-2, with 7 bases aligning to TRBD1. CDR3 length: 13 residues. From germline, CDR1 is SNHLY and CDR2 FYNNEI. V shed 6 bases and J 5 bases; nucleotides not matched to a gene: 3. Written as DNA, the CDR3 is TGTGCCAGCAGGATACAGGGGACCGGGGAGCTGTTTTTT. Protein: CASRIQGTGELFF. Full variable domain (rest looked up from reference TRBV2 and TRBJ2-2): EPEVTQTPSHQVTQMGQEVILRCVPISNHLYFYWYRQILGQKVEFLVSFYNNEISEKSEIFDDQFSVERPDGSNFTLKIRSTKLEDSAMYFCASRIQGTGELFFGEGSRLTVL.

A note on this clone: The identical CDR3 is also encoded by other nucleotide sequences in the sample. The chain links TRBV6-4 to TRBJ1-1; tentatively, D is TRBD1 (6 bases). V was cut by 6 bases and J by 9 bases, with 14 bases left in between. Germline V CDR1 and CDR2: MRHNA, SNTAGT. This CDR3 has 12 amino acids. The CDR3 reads CASSPSTGKAFF. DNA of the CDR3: TGTGCCAGCAGCCCTTCTACAGGGAAAGCTTTCTTT.

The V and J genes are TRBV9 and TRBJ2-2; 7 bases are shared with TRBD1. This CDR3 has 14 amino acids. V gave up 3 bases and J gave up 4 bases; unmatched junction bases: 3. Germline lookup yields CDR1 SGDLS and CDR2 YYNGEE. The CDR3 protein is CASSATGLTGELFF. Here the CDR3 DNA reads TGTGCCAGCAGCGCGACAGGGCTCACCGGGGAGCTGTTTTTT.

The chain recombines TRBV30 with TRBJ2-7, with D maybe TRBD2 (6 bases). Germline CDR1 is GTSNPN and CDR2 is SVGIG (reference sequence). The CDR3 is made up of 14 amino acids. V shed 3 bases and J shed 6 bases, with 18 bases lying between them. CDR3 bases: TGTGCCTGGAGCCGTTACGTGGGAGGAGGCGAGCAGTACTTC. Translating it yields CAWSRYVGGGEQYF. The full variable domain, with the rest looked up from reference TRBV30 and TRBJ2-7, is SQTIHQWPATLVQPVGSPLSLECTVEGTSNPNLYWYRQAAGRGLQLLFYSVGIGQISSEVPQNLSASRPQDRQFILSSKKLLLSDSGFYLCAWSRYVGGGEQYFGPGTRLTVT.

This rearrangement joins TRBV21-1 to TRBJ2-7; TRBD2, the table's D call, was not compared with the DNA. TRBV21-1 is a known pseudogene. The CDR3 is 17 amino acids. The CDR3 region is CASSPPPPLLTSYEQYF. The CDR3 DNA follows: TGTGCCAGCAGCCCTCCCCCCCCACTCTTAACCTCCTACGAGCAGTACTTC.

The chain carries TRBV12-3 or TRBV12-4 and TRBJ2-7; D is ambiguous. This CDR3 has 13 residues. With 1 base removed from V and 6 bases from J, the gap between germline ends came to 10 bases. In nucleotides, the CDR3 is TGTGCCAGCAGTTTAGGTGGTTCGAGCGAGCAGTACTTC. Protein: CASSLGGSSEQYF.